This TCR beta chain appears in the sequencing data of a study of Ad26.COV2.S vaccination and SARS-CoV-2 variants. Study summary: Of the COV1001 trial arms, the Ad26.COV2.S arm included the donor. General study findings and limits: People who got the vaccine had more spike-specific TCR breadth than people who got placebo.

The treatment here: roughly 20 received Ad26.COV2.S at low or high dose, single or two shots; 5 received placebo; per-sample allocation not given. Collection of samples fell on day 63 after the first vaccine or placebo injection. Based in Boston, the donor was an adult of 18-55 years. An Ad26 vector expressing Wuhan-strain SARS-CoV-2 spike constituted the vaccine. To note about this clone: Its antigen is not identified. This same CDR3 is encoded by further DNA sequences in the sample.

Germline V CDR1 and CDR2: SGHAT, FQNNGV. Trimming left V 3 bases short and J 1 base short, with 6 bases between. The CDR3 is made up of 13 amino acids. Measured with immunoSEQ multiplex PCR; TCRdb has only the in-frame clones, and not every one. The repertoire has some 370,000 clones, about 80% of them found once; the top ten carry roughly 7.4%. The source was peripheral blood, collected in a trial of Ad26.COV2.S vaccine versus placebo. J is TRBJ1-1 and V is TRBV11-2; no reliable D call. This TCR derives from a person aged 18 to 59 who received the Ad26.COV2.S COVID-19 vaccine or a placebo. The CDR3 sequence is CASSLSGNTEAFF. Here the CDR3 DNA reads TGTGCCAGCAGCTTGTCAGGGAACACTGAAGCTTTCTTT.